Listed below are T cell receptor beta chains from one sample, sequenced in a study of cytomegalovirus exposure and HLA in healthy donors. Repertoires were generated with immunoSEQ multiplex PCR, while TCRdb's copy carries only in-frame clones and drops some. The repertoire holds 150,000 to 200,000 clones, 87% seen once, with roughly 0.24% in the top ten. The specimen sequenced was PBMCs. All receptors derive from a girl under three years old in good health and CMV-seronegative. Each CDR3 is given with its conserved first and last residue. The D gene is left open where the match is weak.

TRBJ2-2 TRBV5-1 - CASSLVASANTGELFF
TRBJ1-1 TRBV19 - CASRVGAGNGLAEAFF
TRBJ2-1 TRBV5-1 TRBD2 CASSPGLAGPTSSYNEQFF
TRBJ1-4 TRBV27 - CASSYLGGDNEKLFF
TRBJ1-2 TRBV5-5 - CASSLAGTGTNYGYTF
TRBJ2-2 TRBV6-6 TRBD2 CASRIPGTSTGELFF
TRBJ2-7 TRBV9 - CASSVRGTYEQYF
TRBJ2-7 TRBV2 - CASRPGDRGYEQYF
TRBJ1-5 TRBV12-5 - CASGLANSNQPQHF
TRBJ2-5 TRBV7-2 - CASSSTGGWQETQYF
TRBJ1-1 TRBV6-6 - CASSYGHTNTEAFF
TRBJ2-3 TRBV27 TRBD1 CASPKDRGNTDTQYF
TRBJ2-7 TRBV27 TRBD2 CASSLSSGGFYEQYF
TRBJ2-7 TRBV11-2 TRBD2 CASSPPGGLAEIYEQYF
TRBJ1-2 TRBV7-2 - CASSPSGVGGYTF
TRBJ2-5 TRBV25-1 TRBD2 CASSELSLAGPQETQYF
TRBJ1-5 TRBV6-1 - CASSPVQGNQPQHF
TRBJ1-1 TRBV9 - CASSVGQKNTEAFF
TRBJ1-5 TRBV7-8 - CASSFRVQGFNQPQHF
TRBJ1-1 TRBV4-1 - CASSQEGYRDSGEAFF
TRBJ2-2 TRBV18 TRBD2 CASSPLAGMVGELFF
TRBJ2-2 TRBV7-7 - CASSAKTGPNTGELFF
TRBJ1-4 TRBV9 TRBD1 CASSPPPGSHRGTNEKLFF
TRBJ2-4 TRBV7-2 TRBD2 CASSSRLAGLDIQYF
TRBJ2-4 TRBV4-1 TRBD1 CASSHLNRGTKNIQYF
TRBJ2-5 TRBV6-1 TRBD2 CASISGAKTQYF
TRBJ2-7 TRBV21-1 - CASQQTLDKNPSYEQYF
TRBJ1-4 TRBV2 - CASRLPMAFEKLFF
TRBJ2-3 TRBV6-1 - CASRENLGGLSTDTQYF
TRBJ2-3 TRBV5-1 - CASSEPGADTQYF
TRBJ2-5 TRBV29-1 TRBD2 CSVASPSGGETQYF
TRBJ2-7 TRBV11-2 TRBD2 CASSLSAWGRGGHYEQYF
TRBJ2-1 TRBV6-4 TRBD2 CASSPLAGDIYNEQFF
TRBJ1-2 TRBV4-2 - CASSQDKGTFRNYGYTF
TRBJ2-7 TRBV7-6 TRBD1 CASSQGDRVYEQYF
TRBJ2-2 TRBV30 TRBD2 CAWTSGGHTGELFF
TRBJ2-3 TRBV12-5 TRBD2 CASGLGLAGTDTQYF
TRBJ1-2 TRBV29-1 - CSVEDRAERHYGYTF
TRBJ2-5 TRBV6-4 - CASSDELWETQYF